This entry describes one T cell receptor beta chain. The data are from a study of cytomegalovirus exposure and HLA in healthy donors. Both 60 Vbeta primers and 13 Jbeta primers went into the PCR. Some clones are missing from TCRdb's copy, which holds only in-frame ones; the method was immunoSEQ multiplex PCR. The table includes under 150,000 clones, about 9.2% detected once. V was shortened by 0 bases and J by 4 bases, with 16 bases between the two germline ends. The CDR3 sequence is 18 residues long. Germline V gene lookup returns CDR1 LNHNV and CDR2 YYDKDF (reference sequence). The chain joins TRBV15 to TRBJ1-6, with a weak D call TRBD1 (6 bases). The receptor's source is a woman between 40 and 55 years old in good health and CMV-seropositive. Sequenced sample: PBMCs. CDR3 protein: CATSREGGGARYNSPLHF. The CDR3 DNA is TGTGCCACCAGCAGAGAAGGTGGGGGGGCGAGGTATAATTCACCCCTCCACTTT.